This is a list of T cell receptor beta chains from one sample in a study of blood T cell repertoires in COVID-19. This table comes from immunoSEQ multiplex PCR, and its TCRdb copy is limited to in-frame clones, with some not included. The repertoire holds under 150,000 clones, with approximately 87% as singletons. The source material was PBMCs or T cells enriched from blood (not recorded which). These TCRs come from a woman in her 30s with acute COVID-19. CDR3s include the opening cysteine and the closing phenylalanine or tryptophan. A D gene is named only where the DNA matches it firmly. Not every row has a clone size; where given, it reads once, few, many or a size class.

D gene	clone size	V gene	J gene	CDR3 protein	CDR3 DNA
TRBD1	.	TRBV29-1	TRBJ2-7	CSVAEGQDLGDSYEQYF	TGCAGCGTTGCTGAGGGACAGGATCTCGGGGATTCCTACGAGCAGTACTTC
.	.	TRBV6-4	TRBJ2-3	CASSDSTGADTQYF	TGTGCCAGCAGTGACTCGACAGGAGCCGATACGCAGTATTTT
TRBD1	.	TRBV19	TRBJ1-4	CASRTTGINEKLFF	TGTGCCAGTAGGACGACAGGGATTAATGAAAAACTGTTTTTT
.	.	TRBV3-1/TRBV3-2	TRBJ2-7	CASSQDEGVRVYEQYF	TGTGCCAGCAGCCAAGACGAAGGGGTTAGGGTATACGAGCAGTACTTC
.	once	TRBV3-1/TRBV3-2	TRBJ1-1	CASSQPTGSTEAFF	TGTGCCAGCAGCCAACCGACGGGGAGCACTGAAGCTTTCTTT
TRBD2	.	TRBV10-3	TRBJ2-3	CAISGTSGRFNTDTQYF	TGTGCCATCAGCGGGACTAGCGGGAGATTCAACACAGATACGCAGTATTTT
.	.	TRBV6-1	TRBJ2-7	CASSEAPPGFDEQYF	TGTGCCAGCAGTGAAGCGCCCCCGGGGTTCGACGAGCAGTACTTC
.	.	TRBV25-1	TRBJ1-6	CASSEYPGNPLHF	TGTGCCAGCAGTGAATATCCAGGGAACCCCCTCCACTTT
TRBD1	.	TRBV4-3	TRBJ2-1	CASSQGTGWSSEQFF	TGCGCCAGCAGCCAAGGGACAGGCTGGAGTAGTGAGCAGTTCTTC
TRBD2	once	TRBV6-2/TRBV6-3	TRBJ2-1	CASSWGLADYNEQFF	TGTGCCAGCAGTTGGGGACTAGCGGATTACAATGAGCAGTTCTTC
.	.	TRBV27	TRBJ2-1	CASSFQISYNEQFF	TGTGCCAGCAGTTTTCAGATCTCCTACAATGAGCAGTTCTTC
TRBD1	.	TRBV9	TRBJ1-2	CASSVGQGVYYGYTF	TGTGCCAGCAGCGTAGGACAGGGGGTGTACTATGGCTACACCTTC
TRBD2	.	TRBV28	TRBJ2-3	CASGFAGVFTDTQYF	TGTGCCAGCGGGTTTGCGGGAGTGTTTACAGATACGCAGTATTTT
TRBD1	.	TRBV11-2	TRBJ1-6	CASTVDRGNSPLHF	TGTGCCAGTACGGTCGACAGGGGTAATTCACCCCTCCACTTT
TRBD1	.	TRBV7-2	TRBJ1-2	CASSSFLGDRELLYGYTF	TGTGCCAGCAGCTCGTTCCTTGGGGACAGAGAACTCCTCTATGGCTACACCTTC
.	.	TRBV19	TRBJ1-4	CASSQGRHLEKLFF	TGTGCCAGTTCACAGGGCCGCCACCTTGAAAAACTGTTTTTT
.	.	TRBV19	TRBJ1-5	CASSIQNQPQHF	TGTGCCAGTAGTATCCAGAATCAGCCCCAGCATTTT
.	.	TRBV21-1	TRBJ1-5	CASSTPGRDRADSNQPQHF	TGTGCCAGCAGCACCCCCGGCCGCGACAGGGCCGATAGCAATCAGCCCCAGCATTTT
TRBD1	.	TRBV27	TRBJ2-1	CASSLPTTGSVSEQFF	TGTGCCAGCAGTTTACCCACGACAGGGTCCGTTAGTGAGCAGTTCTTC
.	.	TRBV11-2	TRBJ2-7	CASTSPGGYSYEQYF	TGTGCCAGCACCTCCCCGGGCGGGTACTCCTACGAGCAGTACTTC
.	.	TRBV28	TRBJ1-5	CASDLHSRNQPQHF	TGTGCCAGCGATCTACACAGTCGGAATCAGCCCCAGCATTTT
TRBD1	many	TRBV29-1	TRBJ1-2	CSVGWTGEHYGYTF	TGCAGCGTCGGCTGGACAGGGGAACACTATGGCTACACCTTC
TRBD1	once	TRBV3-1/TRBV3-2	TRBJ1-3	CASSQDWGQGGTGNTIYF	TGTGCCAGCAGCCAAGATTGGGGACAGGGTGGAACTGGAAACACCATATATTTT
TRBD2	.	TRBV15	TRBJ2-2	CATSLGEGGELFF	TGTGCCACCAGCCTGGGGGAGGGCGGGGAGCTGTTTTTT
.	.	TRBV30	TRBJ2-7	CAWALPGSSYEQYF	TGTGCCTGGGCCCTCCCGGGTAGCTCCTACGAGCAGTACTTC
.	once	TRBV4-1	TRBJ1-1	CASSQDLGRANTEAFF	TGCGCCAGCAGCCAAGATCTCGGGAGGGCGAACACTGAAGCTTTCTTT
.	few	TRBV24-1	TRBJ1-1	CATRRGAGGEAFF	TGTGCCACGCGCCGGGGCGCGGGAGGTGAAGCTTTCTTT
.	.	TRBV27	TRBJ1-2	CASSPHERANYGYTF	TGTGCCAGCAGTCCCCACGAGCGTGCGAACTATGGCTACACCTTC
TRBD1	.	TRBV7-6	TRBJ2-3	CASSSRDSGFGVAQYF	TGTGCCAGCAGCTCTCGGGACAGCGGCTTCGGGGTCGCGCAGTATTTT
.	.	TRBV7-2	TRBJ2-5	CASSPGTGQETQYF	TGTGCCAGCAGCCCCGGGACTGGGCAAGAGACCCAGTACTTC
.	.	TRBV3-1/TRBV3-2	TRBJ2-1	CASSTGPGVYNEQFF	TGTGCCAGCAGCACGGGACCGGGGGTATACAATGAGCAGTTCTTC
.	once	TRBV19	TRBJ1-5	CASSTPLVSYSNQPQHF	TGTGCCAGTAGTACTCCCCTGGTGAGTTATAGCAATCAGCCCCAGCATTTT
.	.	TRBV7-9	TRBJ2-2	CASSIWTASINTGELFF	TGTGCCAGCAGCATATGGACAGCTTCAATAAACACCGGGGAGCTGTTTTTT
TRBD2	.	TRBV19	TRBJ2-1	CASSILAGPGRSEQFF	TGTGCCAGTAGTATCTTAGCGGGACCGGGTCGCAGTGAGCAGTTCTTC
.	few	TRBV7-3	TRBJ2-7	CASSPRGHGTYEQYF	TGTGCCAGCAGCCCTCGTGGGCACGGCACCTACGAGCAGTACTTC
.	.	TRBV5-4	TRBJ2-7	CASSLDRVTYEQYF	TGTGCCAGCAGCTTGGACAGGGTGACCTACGAGCAGTACTTC
TRBD1	.	TRBV7-2	TRBJ1-6	CASSRGQPNSPLHF	TGTGCCAGCAGCCGGGGACAGCCTAATTCACCCCTCCACTTT
.	.	TRBV11-2	TRBJ1-2	CASSFSGGQSYGYTF	TGTGCCAGCAGCTTTAGCGGGGGGCAGAGCTATGGCTACACCTTC
TRBD1	.	TRBV15	TRBJ1-5	CATSRVQGKNQPQHF	TGTGCCACCAGCAGAGTACAGGGGAAGAATCAGCCCCAGCATTTT
TRBD1	once	TRBV28	TRBJ1-4	CASRGTGLDGEKLFF	TGTGCCAGCAGGGGGACAGGGTTGGATGGAGAGAAACTGTTTTTT
.	.	TRBV4-3	TRBJ1-1	CASSQEGGLWAFF	TGCGCCAGCAGCCAAGAAGGAGGACTATGGGCTTTCTTT
.	.	TRBV2	TRBJ1-6	CASSEGAAVNSPLHF	TGTGCCAGCAGTGAAGGCGCGGCAGTTAATTCACCCCTCCACTTT
.	.	TRBV28	TRBJ2-7	CASSDGRTVVTYEQYF	TGTGCCAGCAGCGACGGGCGGACAGTGGTAACCTACGAGCAGTACTTC
TRBD2	.	TRBV5-1	TRBJ2-1	CASSRGGTSGSPTEQFF	TGCGCCAGCAGCCGGGGGGGAACTAGCGGGAGTCCCACTGAGCAGTTCTTC
.	.	TRBV7-8	TRBJ1-3	CASTPDRPVYSGNTIYF	TGTGCCAGCACCCCAGACAGACCTGTTTACTCTGGAAACACCATATATTTT
.	.	TRBV7-2	TRBJ2-7	CASSPDGGPLGEQYF	TGTGCCAGCAGCCCAGATGGCGGCCCCTTAGGCGAGCAGTACTTC
.	once	TRBV13	TRBJ2-7	CASSLTGSYEQYF	TGTGCCAGCAGCTTAACAGGATCCTACGAGCAGTACTTC
TRBD1	.	TRBV28	TRBJ1-5	CASSLGTGSKRQPQHF	TGTGCCAGCAGTTTAGGGACAGGGAGTAAACGACAGCCCCAGCATTTT
TRBD2	once	TRBV14	TRBJ2-3	CASSQDSRLAGTDTQYF	TGTGCCAGCAGCCAAGACTCACGACTAGCGGGGACAGATACGCAGTATTTT
TRBD2	.	TRBV4-2	TRBJ2-7	CASSQEGTSGSMSEQYF	TGTGCCAGCAGCCAAGAAGGGACTAGCGGGAGTATGTCCGAGCAGTACTTC
TRBD1	.	TRBV19	TRBJ2-7	CASSRSRTGSPYEQYF	TGTGCCAGTAGTCGCTCAAGGACAGGGAGCCCCTACGAGCAGTACTTC
TRBD1	.	TRBV18	TRBJ1-3	CASSPGTGDGNTIYF	TGTGCCAGCTCACCTGGGACAGGGGACGGAAACACCATATATTTT
.	.	TRBV6-5	TRBJ1-5	CASSSYTPGGAQHF	TGTGCCAGCAGTTCGTATACACCGGGTGGAGCCCAGCATTTT
.	.	TRBV28	TRBJ1-2	CASSSSSYGYTF	TGTGCCAGCAGTTCTTCTAGCTATGGCTACACCTTC
.	few	TRBV15	TRBJ1-2	CATSRDRAGGYTF	TGTGCCACCAGCAGAGACAGGGCAGGTGGCTACACCTTC
TRBD2	.	TRBV27	TRBJ2-7	CASRGLSYEQYF	TGTGCCAGCAGGGGACTATCCTACGAGCAGTACTTC
TRBD1	.	TRBV9	TRBJ2-7	CASSVDQGAGFEQYF	TGTGCCAGCAGCGTAGATCAGGGGGCAGGGTTCGAGCAGTACTTC
TRBD2	.	TRBV7-2	TRBJ2-3	CASSLDRLAGATDTQYF	TGTGCCAGCAGCTTAGATCGGCTAGCGGGAGCGACAGATACGCAGTATTTT
TRBD2	.	TRBV5-1	TRBJ2-1	CASSFRGLADNEQFF	TGCGCCAGCAGCTTCCGGGGACTAGCGGACAATGAGCAGTTCTTC
.	.	TRBV7-3	TRBJ2-1	CASSLTATSEQFF	TGTGCCAGCAGCTTGACAGCAACTTCTGAGCAGTTCTTC